Each of the 28 T cell receptor beta chains below was sequenced from the same sample in a study of shared clonotypes between healthy human individuals. Sequencing was performed with immunoSEQ multiplex PCR; in TCRdb, only in-frame clones are kept and a portion is missing. The table includes over 2 million clones, over 85% detected once. Material for sequencing was naive CD4+ T cells sorted from blood. Regarding subset: CD45RA+ positively selected. These receptors originate from a man aged 18-30 years in good health.

About this clone: This specimen includes other DNA sequences encoding the same CDR3. The J gene is TRBJ1-2, the V gene TRBV6-1; the D is unclear. CDR3 size: 14 residues. Germline CDR1 reads MNHNS; CDR2 reads SASEGT. The V gene lost 0 bases and the J gene lost 1 base, with 6 bases spanning the gap. CDR3: CASSEAGFNYGYTF. The CDR3 region has the DNA TGTGCCAGCAGTGAAGCAGGATTTAACTATGGCTACACCTTC.

The chain is built from TRBV7-8 and TRBJ2-3; 14 bases align to TRBD2. CDR1 is SGHVS and CDR2 is FQNEAQ in the germline V gene. The CDR3 length is 14 residues. J was trimmed by 10 bases and V by 5 bases; bases with no gene match: 5. The CDR3 loop reads CASSPRTSGGPQYF. The CDR3 region has the DNA TGTGCCAGCAGCCCTCGGACTAGCGGGGGGCCGCAGTATTTT.

The chain carries TRBV23-1 and TRBJ2-4; D might be TRBD1 or TRBD2, each matching 5 bases. TRBV23-1 is known as an ORF, though its function is uncertain. The CDR3 covers 15 residues. Trimming stripped 2 bases from V and 6 bases from J, with 14 bases between. In DNA form, the CDR3 reads TGCGCCAGCAGTCAAAGGAATAGGGACGGAAACATTCAGTACTTC. Translating gives CASSQRNRDGNIQYF.

The rearrangement uses TRBV19 and TRBJ1-5; weak D call: TRBD1 (5 bases). CDR1 is LNHDA, CDR2 SQIVND, per germline (reference sequence). The CDR3 sequence is 13 residues long. Between the trimmed V and J ends, which lost 9 bases and 2 bases, there was a span of 11 bases. CDR3 residues: CASTGTRNQPQHF. CDR3 DNA sequence: TGTGCCAGCACCGGGACGCGCAATCAGCCCCAGCATTTT.

The chain combines TRBV30 with TRBJ1-2; 10 bases map to TRBD1. Germline V gene lookup returns CDR1 GTSNPN and CDR2 SVGIG (reference sequence). The CDR3 totals 20 residues. V shed 2 bases, J shed 2 bases, and the junction held 20 bases outside the gene matches. The CDR3 spells CAWSRSPSGTGAKLNYGYTF. CDR3 sequence (DNA): TGTGCCTGGAGTAGATCCCCGTCCGGGACAGGGGCTAAACTCAACTATGGCTACACCTTC.

The chain uses TRBV5-6 and TRBJ2-1, with 9 bases that match TRBD1. Germline lookup yields CDR1 SGHDT and CDR2 YYEEEE. The CDR3 spans 16 residues. The ends lost 6 bases at V and 4 bases at J; junction bases unmatched: 11. CDR3 residues: CASKRAGQGRYNEQFF. As DNA, the CDR3 is TGTGCCAGCAAGAGGGCAGGACAGGGGAGGTACAATGAGCAGTTCTTC.

The V gene is TRBV15, the J gene TRBJ1-5; a weak D match, TRBD1 (6 bases). Germline V CDR1 and CDR2: LNHNV, YYDKDF (reference sequence). The CDR3 contains 14 residues. Trimming took 1 base from V and 4 from J, leaving 8 bases between them. Here the CDR3 DNA reads TGTGCCACCAGCAGAGCGGGACAAAATCAGCCCCAGCATTTT. It encodes CATSRAGQNQPQHF.

The chain has TRBV14 and TRBJ2-1; weak D call: TRBD2 (5 bases). V was trimmed by 3 bases and J by 10 bases, leaving 16 bases between them. CDR1 is SGHDN and CDR2 is FVKESK in the germline V gene. CDR3 length: 14 residues. The CDR3 loop reads CASSHRLAGAEQFF. The CDR3 DNA reads TGTGCCAGCAGCCACCGCCTAGCTGGCGCGGAGCAGTTCTTC.

This clone was recorded once. The chain links TRBV6-6 to TRBJ1-5, with D possibly being TRBD1 (5 bases). Germline CDR1 and CDR2: MNHNY and SVGAGI (reference sequence). Trimming took off 5 bases at V and 0 bases at J, with 11 bases between the two ends. The CDR3 spans 15 residues. The DNA of the CDR3 is TGTGCCAGCAGTCCGGGGGGGGTTAGCAATCAGCCCCAGCATTTT. Translating gives CASSPGGVSNQPQHF.

The rearrangement links TRBV7-8 to TRBJ1-1, with TRBD1 matching 10 bases. V shed 5 bases and J 0 bases; nucleotides not matched to a gene: 9. Germline V gives CDR1 SGHVS, CDR2 FQNEAQ. The CDR3 consists of 17 residues. In DNA form, the CDR3 reads TGTGCCAGCAGCCCCCGGGGGACAGGGGCTTTGAACACTGAAGCTTTCTTT. It codes for CASSPRGTGALNTEAFF.

The rearrangement links TRBV9 to TRBJ2-5, with D perhaps matching TRBD1 (5 bases). CDR3 length: 14 amino acids. Germline V gene sequence: CDR1 SGDLS, CDR2 YYNGEE. The V gene lost 4 bases and the J gene lost 1 base, with 11 bases spanning the gap. The CDR3 loop reads CASSPLGAQETQYF. The CDR3 DNA follows: TGTGCCAGCAGCCCCCTAGGGGCCCAAGAGACCCAGTACTTC.

The chain joins TRBV10-3 to TRBJ2-7, with D unclear. Germline V gene lookup returns CDR1 ENHRY and CDR2 SYGVKD. Trimming removed 2 bases at V and 2 bases at J, with 13 bases between. This CDR3 contains 15 residues. In DNA, the CDR3 is TGTGCCATCAGTGAGCCCCAGTTGGCTGCCTACGAGCAGTACTTC. Translation gives CAISEPQLAAYEQYF.

The chain is built from TRBV9 and TRBJ2-1, with 11 bases matching TRBD2. The trim removed 3 bases at V and 6 bases at J, leaving 2 bases unmatched. The length of the CDR3 is 14 residues. Germline values: CDR1 SGDLS, CDR2 YYNGEE. DNA of the CDR3: TGTGCCAGCAGCGCGCTAGCGGGAGGCAATGAGCAGTTCTTC. Translated, it gives CASSALAGGNEQFF.

The gene calls are TRBV10-3 and TRBJ2-3, with 9 bases fitting TRBD2. This CDR3 comprises 15 residues. Losses at the gene ends were 5 bases for V and 0 bases for J; bases not matched to a gene: 3. Germline-derived CDR1 and CDR2 are ENHRY and SYGVKD. The CDR3 sequence is CAISPLAGSTDTQYF. In DNA, the CDR3 is TGTGCCATCAGTCCGCTAGCGGGGAGCACAGATACGCAGTATTTT.

The chain combines TRBV4-2 with TRBJ1-1; D not certain. The CDR3 is 12 amino acids. Per germline, CDR1 LGHNA and CDR2 YNFKEQ. V gave up 1 base and J gave up 7 bases, with 7 bases separating them. CDR3 protein: CASSQGRNEAFF. The CDR3 DNA sequence: TGTGCCAGCAGCCAAGGTCGGAATGAAGCTTTCTTT.

The chain employs TRBV2 and TRBJ2-2, with TRBD1 as a possible D gene (5 bases). There are 16 residues in the CDR3. Trimming pared 7 bases from V and 5 bases from J, leaving 20 bases between. Germline values: CDR1 SNHLY, CDR2 FYNNEI. The CDR3 DNA reads as TGTGCCAGCATCCCGAATGTATCAGGGCGGACCGGGGAGCTGTTTTTT. Translation: CASIPNVSGRTGELFF.

The chain employs TRBV11-2 and TRBJ1-1; D unclear. CDR3 size: 14 residues. V lost 3 bases and J lost 7, with 15 bases in between. Germline V gene sequence: CDR1 SGHAT, CDR2 FQNNGV. The CDR3 sequence: CASSFRPKGIEAFF. Here the CDR3 DNA reads TGTGCCAGCAGCTTTAGGCCCAAAGGGATTGAAGCTTTCTTT.

The V gene is TRBV6-1, the J gene TRBJ1-5; 8 bases are shared with TRBD1. With V trimmed by 6 bases and J by 3 bases, 4 bases remained unmatched. Germline V gene sequence: CDR1 MNHNS, CDR2 SASEGT. The CDR3 totals 14 residues. DNA for the CDR3: TGTGCCAGCAGCTCGACAGGGGTCAATCAGCCCCAGCATTTT. It is translated as CASSSTGVNQPQHF.

The chain combines TRBV5-6 with TRBJ2-7, with D unclear. Trimming shortened V by 3 bases and J by 3 bases, and 16 bases separated the two germline ends. CDR1 is SGHDT, CDR2 YYEEEE, per germline. The CDR3 length is 15 residues. CDR3 DNA: TGTGCCAGCAGCTCCAGAGATTCGGTTCGCTACGAGCAGTACTTC. Its protein product is CASSSRDSVRYEQYF. The full variable domain, completed using reference TRBV5-6 and TRBJ2-7, is DAGVTQSPTHLIKTRGQQVTLRCSPKSGHDTVSWYQQALGQGPQFIFQYYEEEERQRGNFPDRFSGHQFPNYSSELNVNALLLGDSALYLCASSSRDSVRYEQYFGPGTRLTVT.

Concerning this clone itself: Other DNA variants within this sample encode the same CDR3. CDR3 DNA sequence: TGCAGCGTTGGGCGCACAGATACGCAGTATTTT. It codes for CSVGRTDTQYF. The chain recombines TRBV29-1 with TRBJ2-3; D is undetermined. Germline values: CDR1 SQVTM, CDR2 ANQGSEA. V lost 4 bases to trimming and J lost 1 base, with 3 bases between them. This CDR3 has 11 amino acids.

In regard to this clone: The same CDR3 can be traced to other DNA sequences in this sample. In DNA form, the CDR3 reads TGCGCCAGCAGCGGGGGACAAGGGAACACTGAAGCTTTCTTT. It yields the protein CASSGGQGNTEAFF. The rearrangement uses TRBV5-1 and TRBJ1-1; the D gene is possibly TRBD1 (6 bases). Germline CDR1 and CDR2: SGHRS and YFSETQ. V gave up 4 bases and J gave up 1 base, with 11 bases separating them. The CDR3 is 14 amino acids.

The J gene is TRBJ2-5, the V gene TRBV30; D ambiguous. The V end lost 3 bases, the J end lost 5 bases, and 13 bases lay between the germline ends. This CDR3 region has 13 residues. CDR1 and CDR2 (germline): GTSNPN, SVGIG (reference sequence). The DNA for the CDR3 is TGTGCCTGGAGCGCCAGGAACCGGGAGACCCAGTACTTC. Translating gives CAWSARNRETQYF. Combining the CDR3 with reference TRBV30 and TRBJ2-5 gives the whole variable domain SQTIHQWPATLVQPVGSPLSLECTVEGTSNPNLYWYRQAAGRGLQLLFYSVGIGQISSEVPQNLSASRPQDRQFILSSKKLLLSDSGFYLCAWSARNRETQYFGPGTRLLVL.

CDR3 nucleotide sequence: TGTGCCTGGGCCCTTCTAGTCACAGATACGCAGTATTTT. Translation: CAWALLVTDTQYF. The rearrangement links TRBV30 to TRBJ2-3; unclear D gene. The germline V gene has CDR1 GTSNPN and CDR2 SVGIG (reference sequence). This CDR3 is 13 amino acids long. The V end was cut by 5 bases, the J end by 2 bases, with 11 bases between.

The V call is TRBV6-6, the J call TRBJ2-7; D may be TRBD1 or TRBD2 (5 bases each). CDR3 size: 16 residues. In germline, CDR1 is MNHNY, CDR2 SVGAGI (reference sequence). Trimming stripped 1 base from V and 0 bases from J, with 13 bases between. As DNA, the CDR3 is TGTGCCAGCAGTTACTACCGGGGCCTGGACTCCTACGAGCAGTACTTC. Protein: CASSYYRGLDSYEQYF.

Concerning this clone: This may come from a read error, since a much larger clone is one base off. The rearrangement joins TRBV2 to TRBJ1-1; 9 bases are a match to TRBD1. CDR1 and CDR2 from the germline V gene are SNHLY and FYNNEI. With 4 bases clipped from V and 3 bases from J, the junction kept 12 bases outside the gene matches. The length of the CDR3 is 17 residues. The CDR3 region has the DNA TGTGCCAGCAGTGTAGCAGACAGGGGGAGGGTGGACACTGAAGCTTTCTTT. As protein: CASSVADRGRVDTEAFF.

The chain employs TRBV5-1 and TRBJ1-4; 11 nucleotides align to TRBD1. Germline CDR1 reads SGHRS; CDR2 reads YFSETQ. Trimming cost V 4 bases and J 2 bases; bases outside gene matches: 4. The length of the CDR3 is 16 residues. The CDR3 loop is CASSRTGGPTNEKLFF. The CDR3, as DNA: TGCGCCAGCAGCCGGACAGGGGGCCCCACTAATGAAAAACTGTTTTTT.

The genes are TRBV27 and TRBJ1-2; 12 bases are a match to TRBD1. The CDR3 covers 14 residues. CDR1 is MNHEY, CDR2 SMNVEV, per germline (reference sequence). After removal of 5 bases from V and 7 bases from J, the junction contained 5 bases not matched to a gene. The CDR3 nucleotides read TGTGCCAGCAGTCCCCGGGACAGGGGGCCTGGCTACACCTTC. Translating gives CASSPRDRGPGYTF.

This clone was counted a few times. The CDR3 coding sequence is TGTGCCACCAGCTCACAGGGCTCGGGTGATTCACCCCTCCACTTT. This encodes CATSSQGSGDSPLHF. V is TRBV15 and J is TRBJ1-6; a possible D gene is TRBD1 (6 bases). The ends were cut back, 5 bases at V and 8 bases at J, with 16 bases in the middle. The CDR3 totals 15 residues. CDR1 is LNHNV and CDR2 is YYDKDF in the germline V gene (reference sequence).